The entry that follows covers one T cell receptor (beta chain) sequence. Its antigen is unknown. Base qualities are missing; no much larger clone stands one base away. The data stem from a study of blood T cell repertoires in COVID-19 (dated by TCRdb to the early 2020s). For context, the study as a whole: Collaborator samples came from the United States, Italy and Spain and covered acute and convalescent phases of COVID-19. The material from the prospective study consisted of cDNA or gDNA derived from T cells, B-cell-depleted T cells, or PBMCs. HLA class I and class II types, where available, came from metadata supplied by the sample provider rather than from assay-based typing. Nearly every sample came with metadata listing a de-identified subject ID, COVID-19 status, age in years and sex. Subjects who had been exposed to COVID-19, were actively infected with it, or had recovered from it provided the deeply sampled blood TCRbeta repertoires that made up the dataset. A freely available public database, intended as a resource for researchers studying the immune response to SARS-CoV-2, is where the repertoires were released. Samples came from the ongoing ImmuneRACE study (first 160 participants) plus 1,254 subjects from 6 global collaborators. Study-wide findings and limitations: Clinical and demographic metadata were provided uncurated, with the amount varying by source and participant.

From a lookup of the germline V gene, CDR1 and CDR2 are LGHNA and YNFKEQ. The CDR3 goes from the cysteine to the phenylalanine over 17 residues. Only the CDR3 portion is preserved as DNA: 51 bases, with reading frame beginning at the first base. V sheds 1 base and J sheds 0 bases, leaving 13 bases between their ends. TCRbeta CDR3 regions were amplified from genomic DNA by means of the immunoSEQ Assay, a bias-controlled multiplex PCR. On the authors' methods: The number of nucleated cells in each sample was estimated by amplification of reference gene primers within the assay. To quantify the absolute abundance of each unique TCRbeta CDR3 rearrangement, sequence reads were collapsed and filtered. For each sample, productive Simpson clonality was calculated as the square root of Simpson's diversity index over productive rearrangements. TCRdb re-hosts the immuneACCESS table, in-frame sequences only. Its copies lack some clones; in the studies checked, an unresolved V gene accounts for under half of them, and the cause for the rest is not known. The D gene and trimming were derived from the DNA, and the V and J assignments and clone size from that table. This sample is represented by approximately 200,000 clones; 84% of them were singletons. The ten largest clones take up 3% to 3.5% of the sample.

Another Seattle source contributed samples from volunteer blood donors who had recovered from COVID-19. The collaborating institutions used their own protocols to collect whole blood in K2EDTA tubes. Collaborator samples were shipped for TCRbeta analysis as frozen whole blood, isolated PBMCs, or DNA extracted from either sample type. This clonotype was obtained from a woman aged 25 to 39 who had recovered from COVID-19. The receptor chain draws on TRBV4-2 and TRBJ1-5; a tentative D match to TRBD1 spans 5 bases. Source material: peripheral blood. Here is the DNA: TGTGCCAGCAGCCAAGGGTCCAGGGAACATAGCAATCAGCCCCAGCATTTT. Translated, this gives CASSQGSREHSNQPQHF.